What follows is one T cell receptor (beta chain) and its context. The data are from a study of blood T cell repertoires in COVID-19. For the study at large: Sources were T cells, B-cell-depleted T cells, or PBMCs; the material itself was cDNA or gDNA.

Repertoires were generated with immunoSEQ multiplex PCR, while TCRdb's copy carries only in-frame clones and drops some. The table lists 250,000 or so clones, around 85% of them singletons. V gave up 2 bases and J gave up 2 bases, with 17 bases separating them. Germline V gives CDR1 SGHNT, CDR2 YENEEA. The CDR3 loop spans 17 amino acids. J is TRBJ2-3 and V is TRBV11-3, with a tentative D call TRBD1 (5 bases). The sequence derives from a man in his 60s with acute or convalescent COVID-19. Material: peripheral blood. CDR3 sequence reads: CASSLRGRRSHTDTQYF. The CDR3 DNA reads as TGTGCCAGCAGCTTAAGGGGCAGGCGGTCTCACACAGATACGCAGTATTTT.